The clone carrying this T cell receptor beta chain has a handful of counts. No antigen is known for it. These data originate in a study of CD8 T cells in ankylosing spondylitis. Whole-study findings and limits: A motif in TCR beta, a set of under 10 highly homologous variants, appeared characteristic of ankylosing spondylitis blood. Researchers reportedly found disease-linked clones significantly enriched in matched ankylosing spondylitis synovial fluid. Clones linked with disease were CD8+ and fairly uncommon in the peripheral blood.

A quantitative 5'-RACE method, one with molecular barcodes, was used to make TCR beta libraries. TCRdb re-analysed the 5' RACE reads in MiXCR, keeping a single row per CDR3 protein. The sample lists 150,000 to 200,000 distinct CDR3 sequences; 10% to 15% were seen once. This CDR3 spans 14 amino acids. The germline V gene has CDR1 SGHTA and CDR2 FQGNSA. The V end lost 1 base, the J end lost 4 bases, and 10 bases lay between the germline ends. The sequenced material came from blood, either unsorted or a sorted T cell fraction (not recorded which). V usage is TRBV7-2 and J usage is TRBJ1-1, with D possibly matching TRBD1 (5 bases). The clonotype comes from a female donor with ankylosing spondylitis or in good health (not recorded which). CDR3 bases: TGTGCCAGCAGCTTAGGGAAGGGGACCACTGAAGCTTTCTTT. As protein: CASSLGKGTTEAFF.